A selection of T cell receptor beta chains follows, all from one sample in a study of T cells after yellow fever vaccination. TCRdb independently ran MiXCR on the 5' RACE reads; one entry per CDR3 protein. Among a few hundred thousand distinct CDR3 sequences listed, around 4.5% were seen once. The material sequenced was PBMCs, taken 15 days after the yellow fever booster vaccination. Receptors originate from a man aged 18 to 30 who received the YFV17D yellow fever vaccine. CDR3s include the opening cysteine and the closing phenylalanine or tryptophan. D genes are given only for firm matches. A row's size may be missing; if present it is once, few, many or a size class.

d_call: TRBD2; v_call: TRBV2; clone_size: NA; j_call: TRBJ2-3; cdr3_nt: TGTGCCAGCAGTGAATGGGCGGGGGGGACCACAGATACGCAGTATTTT; cdr3_aa: CASSEWAGGTTDTQYF
d_call: NA; v_call: TRBV7-8; clone_size: NA; j_call: TRBJ1-6; cdr3_nt: TGTGCCAGCAGCTTAGTGGCCCAGGCAGGTCGTAATTCACCCCTCCACTTT; cdr3_aa: CASSLVAQAGRNSPLHF
d_call: NA; v_call: TRBV5-6; clone_size: many; j_call: TRBJ1-1; cdr3_nt: TGTGCCAGCAGCCACCCCCCGGGCATCACTGAAGCTTTCTTT; cdr3_aa: CASSHPPGITEAFF
d_call: NA; v_call: TRBV4-2; clone_size: NA; j_call: TRBJ2-3; cdr3_nt: TGTGCCAGCAGCCAGTACCGGCAGGGGTTATGGACAGATACGCAGTATTTT; cdr3_aa: CASSQYRQGLWTDTQYF
d_call: NA; v_call: TRBV5-1; clone_size: many; j_call: TRBJ2-3; cdr3_nt: TGCGCCAGCAGCTTGGAAAGGGTCGGGGCAGATACGCAGTATTTT; cdr3_aa: CASSLERVGADTQYF
d_call: NA; v_call: TRBV5-1; clone_size: NA; j_call: TRBJ2-3; cdr3_nt: TGCGCCAGCAGCTTCCGAGAGAGAAAAAGCACAGATACGCAGTATTTT; cdr3_aa: CASSFRERKSTDTQYF
d_call: TRBD2; v_call: TRBV7-2; clone_size: few; j_call: TRBJ2-4; cdr3_nt: TGTGCCAGCAGCTTATGGGGCCCCTCGGGGGTAGCGGGAAACATTCAGTACTTC; cdr3_aa: CASSLWGPSGVAGNIQYF
d_call: NA; v_call: TRBV6-1; clone_size: few; j_call: TRBJ2-1; cdr3_nt: TGTGCCAGCAGTCCCTCGCGGAGTAAACAGTTCTTC; cdr3_aa: CASSPSRSKQFF
d_call: NA; v_call: TRBV12-3/TRBV12-4; clone_size: NA; j_call: TRBJ2-3; cdr3_nt: TGTGCCAGCAGTTCCGCCCCAGGGGTCAACGATACGCAGTATTTT; cdr3_aa: CASSSAPGVNDTQYF
d_call: TRBD2; v_call: TRBV15; clone_size: NA; j_call: TRBJ2-1; cdr3_nt: TGTGCCACCAGCAGACAGTCCGGACTAGCGGGGCCCAATGAGCAGTTCTTC; cdr3_aa: CATSRQSGLAGPNEQFF
d_call: NA; v_call: TRBV29-1; clone_size: NA; j_call: TRBJ1-2; cdr3_nt: TGCAGCGTTGAAGTTCAACATAATAACTATGGCTACACCTTC; cdr3_aa: CSVEVQHNNYGYTF
d_call: TRBD1; v_call: TRBV11-2; clone_size: NA; j_call: TRBJ1-2; cdr3_nt: TGTGCCAGCAGAAGGGGGCTGAGTCTTAATGGCTACACCTTC; cdr3_aa: CASRRGLSLNGYTF
d_call: TRBD1; v_call: TRBV20-1; clone_size: NA; j_call: TRBJ1-5; cdr3_nt: TGCAGTGCAAAGACAGGGGGCGCGCAGCCCCAGCATTTT; cdr3_aa: CSAKTGGAQPQHF
d_call: NA; v_call: TRBV7-8; clone_size: many; j_call: TRBJ1-2; cdr3_nt: TGTGCCAGCAGCTTGAGTTTTGAGAGTTATGGCTACACCTTC; cdr3_aa: CASSLSFESYGYTF
d_call: NA; v_call: TRBV28; clone_size: few; j_call: TRBJ2-7; cdr3_nt: TGTGCCAGCAGTTTCGGCGGGGTGGGCGAGCAGTACTTC; cdr3_aa: CASSFGGVGEQYF
d_call: TRBD2; v_call: TRBV5-1; clone_size: few; j_call: TRBJ2-3; cdr3_nt: TGCGCCAGCAGCTTCGGGAGGGGAAGGGGCACAGATACGCAGTATTTT; cdr3_aa: CASSFGRGRGTDTQYF
d_call: NA; v_call: TRBV7-3; clone_size: few; j_call: TRBJ2-6; cdr3_nt: TGTGCCAGCAGCCCAGGGGGAGGGGGAACTGGGGCCAACGTCCTGACTTTC; cdr3_aa: CASSPGGGGTGANVLTF
d_call: NA; v_call: TRBV7-6; clone_size: few; j_call: TRBJ1-5; cdr3_nt: TGTGCCAGCAGCTTAGAGGGTCTCTATCAGCCCCAGCATTTT; cdr3_aa: CASSLEGLYQPQHF
d_call: NA; v_call: TRBV6-1; clone_size: many; j_call: TRBJ2-7; cdr3_nt: TGTGCCATCCTCATCCCCTGGGGGACCATCTTGTCGTCCTACGAGCAGTACTTC; cdr3_aa: CAILIPWGTILSSYEQYF
d_call: NA; v_call: TRBV7-2; clone_size: few; j_call: TRBJ2-3; cdr3_nt: TGTGCCAGCAGCCCCGGGACTACGCAGTATTTT; cdr3_aa: CASSPGTTQYF
d_call: NA; v_call: TRBV5-1; clone_size: few; j_call: TRBJ1-3; cdr3_nt: TGCGCCAGCAGCTTGGGTGACGACGGTAGGAACACCATATATTTT; cdr3_aa: CASSLGDDGRNTIYF
d_call: NA; v_call: TRBV7-2; clone_size: NA; j_call: TRBJ1-5; cdr3_nt: TGTGCCAGCAGCTCAGGAGCTCGGGGGCAAAATCAGCCCCAGCATTTT; cdr3_aa: CASSSGARGQNQPQHF
d_call: NA; v_call: TRBV27; clone_size: many; j_call: TRBJ2-3; cdr3_nt: TGTGCCAGCAGTTTTCGAGAATCAGATACGCAGTATTTT; cdr3_aa: CASSFRESDTQYF
d_call: NA; v_call: TRBV30; clone_size: NA; j_call: TRBJ2-5; cdr3_nt: TGTGCCTGGAGTGCGGCGCCGGAGACCCAGTACTTC; cdr3_aa: CAWSAAPETQYF
d_call: NA; v_call: TRBV4-3; clone_size: few; j_call: TRBJ2-1; cdr3_nt: TGCGCCAGCAGCCAAGTAGCAGTCGGGAGCTCCTACAATGAGCAGTTCTTC; cdr3_aa: CASSQVAVGSSYNEQFF
d_call: TRBD1; v_call: TRBV7-2; clone_size: NA; j_call: TRBJ2-7; cdr3_nt: TGTGCCAGCAGCTTAGTGGACAGGGACGAGCAGTACTTC; cdr3_aa: CASSLVDRDEQYF
d_call: NA; v_call: TRBV29-1; clone_size: many; j_call: TRBJ1-2; cdr3_nt: TGCAGCGTTGAATCCCTGGGATTCTATGGCTACACCTTC; cdr3_aa: CSVESLGFYGYTF
d_call: NA; v_call: TRBV7-6; clone_size: many; j_call: TRBJ1-1; cdr3_nt: TGTGCCAGCAGCTTAGTTGGAGGAGGGTCTGAAGCTTTCTTT; cdr3_aa: CASSLVGGGSEAFF
d_call: TRBD2; v_call: TRBV6-6; clone_size: NA; j_call: TRBJ2-2; cdr3_nt: TGTGCCAGCGGGGGGGGATTAATCGGGGAGCTGTTTTTT; cdr3_aa: CASGGGLIGELFF
d_call: NA; v_call: TRBV5-1; clone_size: few; j_call: TRBJ2-3; cdr3_nt: TGCGCCAGCAGCGATCCCCAGGGCCAAGATACGCAGTATTTT; cdr3_aa: CASSDPQGQDTQYF
d_call: NA; v_call: TRBV7-9; clone_size: many; j_call: TRBJ2-2; cdr3_nt: TGTGCCAGCAGCTTAGCGTCAATATCCTTAGGCCACGGGGAGCTGTTTTTT; cdr3_aa: CASSLASISLGHGELFF
d_call: NA; v_call: TRBV12-3/TRBV12-4; clone_size: many; j_call: TRBJ2-7; cdr3_nt: TGTGCCAGCAGTCCGCCCCGGCCAGGGCCACAGTACTTC; cdr3_aa: CASSPPRPGPQYF
d_call: TRBD1; v_call: TRBV7-6; clone_size: many; j_call: TRBJ2-1; cdr3_nt: TGTGCCAGCAGCTCGACAGGGGGTCATGAGCAGTTCTTC; cdr3_aa: CASSSTGGHEQFF
d_call: TRBD1; v_call: TRBV24-1; clone_size: NA; j_call: TRBJ2-1; cdr3_nt: TGTGCCACACAGGGGGTGGTCAATGAGCAGTTCTTC; cdr3_aa: CATQGVVNEQFF
d_call: NA; v_call: TRBV7-9; clone_size: many; j_call: TRBJ2-2; cdr3_nt: TGTGCCTACGGCGGGTCGGGGGAGCTGTTTTTT; cdr3_aa: CAYGGSGELFF
d_call: TRBD1; v_call: TRBV5-4; clone_size: few; j_call: TRBJ2-1; cdr3_nt: TGTGCCAGCAGCTTGGACAGGGGGCAATCCTACAATGAGCAGTTCTTC; cdr3_aa: CASSLDRGQSYNEQFF
d_call: NA; v_call: TRBV24-1; clone_size: NA; j_call: TRBJ1-6; cdr3_nt: TGTGCCACCCCACGCGGTGCGGGCAATTCACCCCTCCACTTT; cdr3_aa: CATPRGAGNSPLHF
d_call: NA; v_call: TRBV4-1; clone_size: many; j_call: TRBJ2-3; cdr3_nt: TGCGCCAGCAGCCAAGGACAGAACGGCGGGGATACGCAGTATTTT; cdr3_aa: CASSQGQNGGDTQYF
d_call: TRBD1; v_call: TRBV5-1; clone_size: few; j_call: TRBJ2-5; cdr3_nt: TGCGCCAGCAGCTCCGGGGGGACAGGGGCCCAGTACTTC; cdr3_aa: CASSSGGTGAQYF
d_call: NA; v_call: TRBV4-3; clone_size: NA; j_call: TRBJ2-7; cdr3_nt: TGCGCCAGCAGCCAAGGTCCCCCGGACACACTCTACGAGCAGTACTTC; cdr3_aa: CASSQGPPDTLYEQYF
d_call: TRBD1; v_call: TRBV7-6; clone_size: many; j_call: TRBJ1-1; cdr3_nt: TGTGCCAGCAGCCCCGGACAGGGACTGAACACTGAAGCTTTCTTT; cdr3_aa: CASSPGQGLNTEAFF
d_call: TRBD1; v_call: TRBV6-6; clone_size: few; j_call: TRBJ1-2; cdr3_nt: TGTGCCAGCAGTTACAGGGCAGGGGGTAACTATGGCTACACCTTC; cdr3_aa: CASSYRAGGNYGYTF
d_call: TRBD1; v_call: TRBV7-2; clone_size: many; j_call: TRBJ2-7; cdr3_nt: TGTGCCAGCAGCTTTGGGATCGGGGACAGAACATACGAGCAGTACTTC; cdr3_aa: CASSFGIGDRTYEQYF
d_call: NA; v_call: TRBV20-1; clone_size: few; j_call: TRBJ2-3; cdr3_nt: TGCAGTGCTGGATGGATGACCAGCACAGATACGCAGTATTTT; cdr3_aa: CSAGWMTSTDTQYF
d_call: NA; v_call: TRBV5-1; clone_size: NA; j_call: TRBJ1-2; cdr3_nt: TGCGCCAGCAGCCGCCCTGGGGCGGCCTATGGCTACACCTTC; cdr3_aa: CASSRPGAAYGYTF
d_call: NA; v_call: TRBV7-2; clone_size: many; j_call: TRBJ2-1; cdr3_nt: TGTGCCAGCAGCTTAGTCTCCTTTCGGGGGAACGGCAATGAGCAGTTCTTC; cdr3_aa: CASSLVSFRGNGNEQFF
d_call: NA; v_call: TRBV7-8; clone_size: few; j_call: TRBJ1-6; cdr3_nt: TGTGCCAGCAGCTTAGTGGGCAGGCCTGGTGTAGGAAGGGCCCTCCACTTT; cdr3_aa: CASSLVGRPGVGRALHF
d_call: TRBD1; v_call: TRBV20-1; clone_size: many; j_call: TRBJ1-4; cdr3_nt: TGCAGTGCTAAAGCCGGGACAGGGATTTTTCGGAAACTGTTTTTT; cdr3_aa: CSAKAGTGIFRKLFF
d_call: NA; v_call: TRBV9; clone_size: many; j_call: TRBJ1-1; cdr3_nt: TGTGCCAGCAGCGTCAGGGGCCAAACTGAAGCTTTCTTT; cdr3_aa: CASSVRGQTEAFF
d_call: NA; v_call: TRBV7-8; clone_size: many; j_call: TRBJ1-1; cdr3_nt: TGTGCCAGCAGCTGGGGGAGGAACACTGAAGCTTTCTTT; cdr3_aa: CASSWGRNTEAFF
d_call: TRBD2; v_call: TRBV4-3; clone_size: few; j_call: TRBJ2-3; cdr3_nt: TGCGCCAGCAGCCAAGTTCGGAGCGGGGGCGGTTGGGATACGCAGTATTTT; cdr3_aa: CASSQVRSGGGWDTQYF
d_call: NA; v_call: TRBV27; clone_size: many; j_call: TRBJ2-2; cdr3_nt: TGTGCCAGCAGTTTCTCTACAGGGTACACCGGGGAGCTGTTTTTT; cdr3_aa: CASSFSTGYTGELFF
d_call: TRBD1; v_call: TRBV7-2; clone_size: NA; j_call: TRBJ2-3; cdr3_nt: TGTGCCAGCAGCAAGGACAGGGGGGCAGATACGCAGTATTTT; cdr3_aa: CASSKDRGADTQYF
d_call: NA; v_call: TRBV19; clone_size: few; j_call: TRBJ1-1; cdr3_nt: TGTGCCAATACAGGGTGGGTGAGCACTGAAGCTTTCTTT; cdr3_aa: CANTGWVSTEAFF
d_call: TRBD1; v_call: TRBV9; clone_size: NA; j_call: TRBJ2-5; cdr3_nt: TGTGCCAGCAGCGCTCGGGACAGGGGTAAGGAGACCCAGTACTTC; cdr3_aa: CASSARDRGKETQYF
d_call: NA; v_call: TRBV4-3; clone_size: few; j_call: TRBJ1-5; cdr3_nt: TGCGCCAGCAGCCAAGACTGGGTGGACGGCAATCAGCCCCAGCATTTT; cdr3_aa: CASSQDWVDGNQPQHF
d_call: NA; v_call: TRBV9; clone_size: many; j_call: TRBJ1-3; cdr3_nt: TGTGCCAGCAGCCCCGGGACGGGTGGAAACACCATATATTTT; cdr3_aa: CASSPGTGGNTIYF
d_call: NA; v_call: TRBV9; clone_size: many; j_call: TRBJ2-2; cdr3_nt: TGTGCCAGCAGCGTTTCTGTTCGCCACCCAACGAACACCGGGGAGCTGTTTTTT; cdr3_aa: CASSVSVRHPTNTGELFF